These 6 T cell receptor beta chains originate from one sample sequenced in a study of Ad26.COV2.S vaccination and SARS-CoV-2 variants. Repertoires were generated with immunoSEQ multiplex PCR, while TCRdb's copy carries only in-frame clones and drops some. The repertoire consists of under 150,000 clones, with 86% occurring once and the leading ten covering around 5%. This specimen consisted of peripheral blood, obtained after recovery from COVID-19. These receptors were taken from a human donor who had recovered from COVID-19.

This clone was counted once. V and J are TRBV18 and TRBJ1-6; 7 positions agree with TRBD1. This CDR3 spans 16 amino acids. V trimming: 4 bases; J trimming: 7 bases; junction bases outside the gene matches: 10. Germline V gene sequence: CDR1 KGHSH, CDR2 LQKENI. Here the CDR3 DNA reads TGTGCCAGCTCACGCTCCACAGGGGCTTACAATTCACCCCTCCACTTT. As protein: CASSRSTGAYNSPLHF.

The rearrangement joins TRBV19 to TRBJ1-5; D unresolved. Trimming cost V 3 bases and J 0 bases, with 15 bases left between them. Germline V CDR1 and CDR2: LNHDA, SQIVND (reference sequence). The CDR3 spans 17 residues. CDR3 amino acids: CASSIDNLVYSNQPQHF. In DNA, the CDR3 is TGTGCCAGTAGTATTGACAACCTCGTATATAGCAATCAGCCCCAGCATTTT.

This clone was observed a single time. One end of the junction is discordant with germline, which a read error may explain. The chain employs TRBV7-7 and TRBJ2-5, with TRBD2 identical over 7 bases. Germline values: CDR1 SSHAT, CDR2 FNYEAQ (reference sequence). This CDR3 is built from 16 residues. This CDR3 is CASSLEGGGSQETQYF. DNA for the CDR3: TGTGCTAGCAGCTTAGAGGGCGGGGGTTCCCAAGAGACCCAGTACTTC.

This rearrangement joins TRBV7-2 to TRBJ1-2; D may be TRBD1 (6 bases). The CDR3 length is 14 residues. Per the germline V gene, CDR1 is SGHTA and CDR2 is FQGNSA. The ends were cut back, 5 bases at V and 8 bases at J, with 18 bases in the middle. The CDR3 sequence: CASSLNEWGLGYTF. CDR3 bases: TGTGCCAGCAGCCTCAACGAGTGGGGGCTCGGCTACACCTTC.

This clone appeared a few times. The chain carries TRBV21-1 and TRBJ2-1; TRBD2, the D gene given by the table, was not confirmed from the DNA. TRBV21-1 is labeled a pseudogene. This CDR3 spans 16 amino acids. Here the CDR3 reads CASSKSGGSSYNEQFF. The CDR3 DNA follows: TGTGCCAGCAGCAAATCGGGGGGCAGCTCCTACAATGAGCAGTTCTTC.

This chain joins TRBV4-1 and TRBJ2-7; D may be TRBD1 (6 bases). Per the germline V gene, CDR1 is MGHRA and CDR2 is YSYEKL. This CDR3 is 13 amino acids long. Deletions cut 4 bases from V and 5 bases from J, with 12 bases between. This chain's CDR3 is CASSRLSGDEQYF. CDR3 coding DNA: TGCGCCAGCAGCCGATTGTCAGGGGACGAGCAGTACTTC.